The 30 T cell receptor beta chains given below trace back to one sample, sequenced in a study of human T cells and chemical hapten exposure. TCRdb reprocessed the RACE reads with MiXCR, giving one entry per CDR3 protein. Here the sample spans some 82,000 distinct CDR3 sequences, about 10% being singletons. Time point reported: patch test 1, 2 weeks after DPC sensitization. The treatment was: therapeutic diphenylcyclopropenone sensitization with weekly scalp DPC. Sequencing was performed on whole blood, taken in connection with sensitization to the hapten diphenylcyclopropenone (DPC). The receptor source for this set is a woman aged 45 to 65 with alopecia areata. Some clones in this sample may be carry-over from other donors' samples.

This clonotype was counted many times. The chain couples TRBV7-2 to TRBJ1-6, with a tentative D call TRBD1 (6 bases). The CDR3 spans 13 residues. Germline CDR1 is SGHTA and CDR2 is FQGNSA. The V gene lost 2 bases and the J gene lost 13 bases, with 12 bases spanning the gap. The chain's CDR3 is CASSLTTGSPLHF. CDR3 nucleotides: TGTGCCAGCAGCTTAACGACAGGTTCTCCCCTCCACTTT.

J is TRBJ1-1 and V is TRBV20-1; D ambiguous. Looked up from germline, CDR1 is DFQATT and CDR2 is SNEGSKA (reference sequence). The V end lost 3 bases, the J end lost 0 bases, and 8 bases lay between the germline ends. The CDR3 length is 13 residues. The CDR3: CSASPRVNTEAFF. DNA of the CDR3: TGCAGTGCTAGTCCCAGAGTGAACACTGAAGCTTTCTTT.

This clonotype was counted many times. The chain combines TRBV28 with TRBJ2-1, with 7 bases aligning to TRBD2. J was trimmed by 7 bases and V by 2 bases; bases with no gene match: 14. The CDR3 runs 17 residues. Germline V gene data show CDR1 as MDHEN and CDR2 as SYDVKM. The CDR3 nucleotides read TGTGCCAGCAGTTTACACGGTAGCGGGTCCCCCTGGAATGAGCAGTTCTTC. Translation: CASSLHGSGSPWNEQFF.

This clonotype was found many times. The chain joins TRBV25-1 to TRBJ2-3; D is possibly TRBD2 (7 bases). CDR1 and CDR2 (germline): MGHDK, SYGVNS. V was pared by 2 bases and J by 6 bases, with 12 bases between. The CDR3 has 14 amino acids. The CDR3 DNA is TGTGCCAGCAGTGAAGCGGGGGCCCGGGATACGCAGTATTTT. Translation: CASSEAGARDTQYF. The entire variable domain, with the rest obtained from reference TRBV25-1 and TRBJ2-3, is as follows: EADIYQTPRYLVIGTGKKITLECSQTMGHDKMYWYQQDPGMELHLIHYSYGVNSTEKGDLSSESTVSRIRTEHFPLTLESARPSHTSQYLCASSEAGARDTQYFGPGTRLTVL.

This clonotype was picked up a small number of times. This sequence joins TRBV7-2 and TRBJ2-1; the match to TRBD2 covers 8 bases. J lost 4 bases, V lost 3 bases, and 5 bases had no gene match. Germline loops: CDR1 SGHTA, CDR2 FQGNSA. This CDR3 comprises 15 residues. CDR3 nucleotides: TGTGCCAGCAGCTTGGGGTCTAGCGGGTACAATGAGCAGTTCTTC. It specifies CASSLGSSGYNEQFF.

V is TRBV18 and J is TRBJ1-1; TRBD1 matches 7 bases. The CDR3 consists of 16 residues. Germline V CDR1 and CDR2: KGHSH, LQKENI. V was pared by 0 bases and J by 2 bases, with 6 bases of the junction left unmatched. Here the CDR3 DNA reads TGTGCCAGCTCACCACCCCGGGACAGAACTAACACTGAAGCTTTCTTT. Its protein product is CASSPPRDRTNTEAFF.

The rearrangement links TRBV20-1 to TRBJ2-5; D is uncertain. Trimming took 3 bases from V and 2 from J, leaving 10 bases between them. Looked up from germline, CDR1 is DFQATT and CDR2 is SNEGSKA (reference sequence). The CDR3 has 13 residues. DNA of the CDR3: TGCAGTGCTAGTTCAGGAAAACAAGAGACCCAGTACTTC. It codes for CSASSGKQETQYF.

This clonotype was observed at least ten times. The chain is built from TRBV15 and TRBJ2-5, with TRBD2 identical over 12 bases. The trim removed 4 bases at V and 0 bases at J, leaving 6 bases unmatched. Germline CDR1 and CDR2: LNHNV and YYDKDF (reference sequence). CDR3 size: 17 residues. The CDR3 DNA is TGTGCCACCAGCACCCGAGGGACTAGCGGGTACCAAGAGACCCAGTACTTC. Translation gives CATSTRGTSGYQETQYF.

This clonotype was seen many times. The chain is built from TRBV20-1 and TRBJ1-1, with a weak D call TRBD1 (6 bases). Germline values: CDR1 DFQATT, CDR2 SNEGSKA (reference sequence). This CDR3 has 12 amino acids. The germline V and J ends were trimmed by 0 bases and 5 bases, with 7 bases remaining between them. The CDR3 region has the DNA TGCAGTGCTAGAGAAGGGGGAACTGAAGCTTTCTTT. It translates to CSAREGGTEAFF.

Many counts were recorded for this clonotype. V is TRBV12-3 or TRBV12-4 and J is TRBJ1-5; D not certain. Trimming removed 3 bases from V and 3 bases from J, with 12 bases in between. The CDR3 length is 15 residues. The CDR3 spells CASSLTASPNQPQHF. The CDR3 coding sequence is TGTGCCAGCAGTTTGACTGCCTCCCCCAATCAGCCCCAGCATTTT.

Ten or more counts support this clonotype. One junction end does not reproduce the germline sequence, and a read error may be involved. This CDR3 is CASSLDAGGQETQYF. In DNA, the CDR3 is TGTGCTAGCAGCTTAGACGCGGGGGGGCAAGAGACCCAGTACTTC. The chain couples TRBV7-7 to TRBJ2-5; 9 nucleotides align to TRBD2. CDR1 and CDR2 from the germline V gene are SSHAT and FNYEAQ (reference sequence). This CDR3 has 15 amino acids.

The rearrangement links TRBV3-1 to TRBJ2-1, with D maybe TRBD1 (6 bases). CDR1 is LGHDT, CDR2 YNNKEL, per germline (reference sequence). V was cut by 3 bases and J by 9 bases, with 12 bases left in between. The CDR3 is 13 amino acids. The CDR3: CASSQQGPTEQFF. CDR3 in DNA: TGTGCCAGCAGCCAGCAGGGGCCTACTGAGCAGTTCTTC.

This chain joins TRBV5-1 and TRBJ1-1; D gene ambiguous. Between the trimmed V and J ends, which lost 1 base and 2 bases, there was a span of 12 bases. The CDR3 is made up of 15 amino acids. CDR1 is SGHRS, CDR2 YFSETQ, per germline. CDR3 DNA sequence: TGCGCCAGCAGCTTGAACAGAGATCTAAACACTGAAGCTTTCTTT. This encodes CASSLNRDLNTEAFF. Using reference TRBV5-1 and TRBJ1-1 for the parts outside the CDR3, the full variable domain is KAGVTQTPRYLIKTRGQQVTLSCSPISGHRSVSWYQQTPGQGLQFLFEYFSETQRNKGNFPGRFSGRQFSNSRSEMNVSTLELGDSALYLCASSLNRDLNTEAFFGQGTRLTVV.

This clonotype was observed a handful of times. The chain is built from TRBV27 and TRBJ2-2, with 10 bases fitting TRBD2. Germline lookup yields CDR1 MNHEY and CDR2 SMNVEV (reference sequence). The CDR3 has 16 amino acids. Trimming took 2 bases from V and 8 from J; bases not matched to a gene: 8. The DNA for the CDR3 is TGTGCCAGCAGTTTAAATCGCCTAGCGGGAGCTGGGGAGCTGTTTTTT. Protein product: CASSLNRLAGAGELFF.

The chain joins TRBV12-3 or TRBV12-4 to TRBJ2-7; D is unresolved. The CDR3 totals 12 residues. Trimming took off 8 bases at V and 3 bases at J, with 11 bases between the two ends. CDR3 in DNA: TGTGCCAGCGGCCAAGGCGGCTACGAGCAGTACTTC. Translated: CASGQGGYEQYF.

The table lists this clonotype with many counts. The genes are TRBV30 and TRBJ2-5, with 10 bases aligning to TRBD2. With V trimmed by 5 bases and J by 2 bases, 17 bases remained unmatched. Germline V lookup: CDR1 GTSNPN, CDR2 SVGIG (reference sequence). This CDR3 has 18 amino acids. CDR3 amino acids: CAWLHYSGRSQLQETQYF. CDR3 nucleotides: TGTGCCTGGCTCCACTATAGCGGGAGGTCTCAACTTCAAGAGACCCAGTACTTC.

About this clonotype: This may be a read error: a much more frequent sequence differs by one nucleotide. The chain employs TRBV7-6 and TRBJ2-3; D ambiguous. V gave up 3 bases and J gave up 2 bases, with 3 bases separating them. The CDR3 covers 12 residues. Germline assignment: CDR1 SGHVS and CDR2 FNYEAQ. The CDR3 DNA sequence: TGTGCCAGCAGCTTTGTCACAGATACGCAGTATTTT. Protein product: CASSFVTDTQYF.

This clonotype was recorded many times. V gene TRBV27 combines with J gene TRBJ1-5, with a tentative D call TRBD1 (5 bases). The germline gives CDR1 MNHEY, CDR2 SMNVEV (reference sequence). The V end was cut by 3 bases, the J end by 4 bases, with 10 bases between. This CDR3 contains 14 residues. CDR3 protein: CASSFRQGNQPQHF. DNA for the CDR3: TGTGCCAGCAGTTTCCGTCAGGGAAATCAGCCCCAGCATTTT.

Only a few counts were recorded for this clonotype. CDR3 coding DNA: TGTGCCAGCAGCTTAGCTGGTCCCAGGGGCCCTTCTGGGGCCAACGTCCTGACTTTC. This encodes CASSLAGPRGPSGANVLTF. The chain employs TRBV7-9 and TRBJ2-6; D perhaps matches TRBD1 (6 bases). The germline V and J ends were trimmed by 0 bases and 1 base, with 16 bases remaining between them. Germline-derived CDR1 and CDR2 are SEHNR and FQNEAQ (reference sequence). The CDR3 totals 19 residues.

The chain links TRBV6-2 or TRBV6-3 to TRBJ2-7, with D tentatively TRBD1 (6 bases). There are 16 residues in the CDR3. The germline V gene encodes CDR1 MNHEY and CDR2 SVGEGT. Between the trimmed V and J ends, which lost 7 bases and 4 bases, there was a span of 23 bases. The CDR3 sequence: CASKSIRGRRAYEQYF. The DNA of the CDR3 is TGTGCCAGCAAGTCGATCAGGGGAAGGAGAGCATACGAGCAGTACTTC.

The chain joins TRBV5-1 to TRBJ1-6; D remains unclear. Between the trimmed V and J ends, which lost 3 bases and 3 bases, there was a span of 10 bases. Germline CDR1 and CDR2: SGHRS and YFSETQ. The CDR3 has 15 amino acids. CDR3 nucleotides: TGCGCCAGCAGCTCGAGGGAGAGCTATAATTCACCCCTCCACTTT. Its translation: CASSSRESYNSPLHF.

The sample holds many counts of this clonotype. The chain combines TRBV14 with TRBJ1-2; D may be TRBD1 (6 bases). This CDR3 has 13 amino acids. CDR1 and CDR2 (germline): SGHDN, FVKESK. V lost 4 bases to trimming and J lost 7 bases, with 13 bases between them. The CDR3 spells CASSPGQSGGYTF. CDR3 sequence (DNA): TGTGCCAGCAGCCCGGGACAATCAGGTGGCTACACCTTC.

The rearrangement joins TRBV6-5 to TRBJ2-2, with 7 bases fitting TRBD2. This CDR3 has 14 amino acids. Germline CDR1 reads MNHEY; CDR2 reads SVGAGI. The ends lost 2 bases at V and 4 bases at J; junction bases unmatched: 1. The CDR3 region has the DNA TGTGCCAGCAGTTACGGCGGGGGCACCGGGGAGCTGTTTTTT. This gives the protein CASSYGGGTGELFF.

In its sample, this clonotype was seen many times. The chain carries TRBV6-5 and TRBJ2-7; D gene uncertain. The CDR3 consists of 15 residues. Germline V gene data show CDR1 as MNHEY and CDR2 as SVGAGI. V was pared by 2 bases and J by 0 bases, with 11 bases between. CDR3 sequence (DNA): TGTGCCAGCAGTTACCGGGCTCCGAGCTCCTACGAGCAGTACTTC. As protein: CASSYRAPSSYEQYF.

CDR3 region: CASSYTSGGAHEQFF. CDR3 DNA: TGTGCCAGCAGCTACACTAGCGGGGGGGCCCATGAGCAGTTCTTC. The chain is built from TRBV7-3 and TRBJ2-1; 13 bases are shared with TRBD2. The CDR3 totals 15 residues. The V gene's germline CDR1 is SGHTA and CDR2 FQGTGA. The J segment lost 8 bases and the V segment lost 4 bases, leaving 5 bases of the junction unmatched.

This clonotype was seen at least ten times. The rearrangement uses TRBV12-3 or TRBV12-4 and TRBJ1-2, with a tentative D call TRBD1 (6 bases). The CDR3 is 17 residues long. Trimming shortened V by 6 bases and J by 7 bases, and 27 bases separated the two germline ends. As DNA, the CDR3 is TGTGCCAGCAGCCCTACGGTAGGGGGACAAAGAATACGTGGCTACACCTTC. Translated, it gives CASSPTVGGQRIRGYTF.

This clonotype was detected many times. This chain connects TRBV6-2 or TRBV6-3 to TRBJ1-1; D perhaps matches TRBD1 (5 bases). V lost 4 bases and J lost 0, with 15 bases in between. The germline V gene has CDR1 MNHEY and CDR2 SVGEGT. The CDR3 runs to 16 residues. CDR3 sequence (DNA): TGTGCCAGCAGTTCGAATCCGGGACGGATGAACACTGAAGCTTTCTTT. Residues: CASSSNPGRMNTEAFF.

This clonotype has a count of ten or more. The rearrangement joins TRBV6-2 or TRBV6-3 to TRBJ2-3; D unresolved. Trimming removed 2 bases from V and 6 bases from J, with 15 bases in between. The CDR3 has 15 residues. Germline V CDR1 and CDR2: MNHEY, SVGEGT. CDR3 sequence reads: CASSYESKARDTQYF. CDR3 DNA: TGTGCCAGCAGTTACGAGTCGAAAGCTCGGGATACGCAGTATTTT.

At least ten counts were recorded for this clonotype. Mismatch with germline at one junction end may stem from a read error. V and J are TRBV24-1 and TRBJ2-7, with D perhaps TRBD2 (5 bases). The CDR3 has 11 residues. The germline V gene encodes CDR1 KGHDR and CDR2 SFDVKD. This chain's CDR3 is CATGEGYEQYF. CDR3 bases: TGTGCCACCGGTGAGGGTTACGAGCAGTACTTC.

The chain has TRBV10-2 and TRBJ2-2; perhaps TRBD2 as D (5 bases). The V and J ends lost 8 bases and 6 bases respectively, with 13 bases between them. Germline CDR1 WSHSY, CDR2 SAAADI. The CDR3 runs 13 residues. Here the CDR3 DNA reads TGCGCCAGCGAGGGATTGAGTGCCGGGGAGCTGTTTTTT. Its protein product is CASEGLSAGELFF.